These 8 T cell receptor beta chains originate from one sample sequenced in a study of beta chain features in type 1 diabetes. General observations from the study: In every one of the four CD4+ subsets, TCRB CDR3s were moderately but significantly shorter in Type 1 diabetes patients.

These receptors have no known antigen. What was sequenced were expressed TCRB transcripts, since all of the isolated RNA had been reverse transcribed. This table comes from immunoSEQ multiplex PCR, and its TCRdb copy is limited to in-frame clones, with some not included. The sample includes 40,000 to 60,000 clones, around 60% of them seen just once. The source material was stem cell memory CD4+ T cells from blood. Source of these receptors: a woman aged 25 to 39 with type 1 diabetes.

The rearrangement joins TRBV6-5 to TRBJ1-1, with TRBD1 matching 7 bases. The J segment lost 4 bases and the V segment lost 6 bases, leaving 5 bases of the junction unmatched. The CDR3 has 13 residues. The germline gives CDR1 MNHEY, CDR2 SVGAGI. The CDR3 is CASRQQGFTEAFF. The DNA for the CDR3 is TGTGCCAGCAGGCAACAGGGGTTCACTGAAGCTTTCTTT.

This clone came up once. The chain has TRBV21-1 and TRBJ2-1; the D segment call TRBD2 is taken from the table without a DNA check. TRBV21-1 is a listed pseudogene. The CDR3 has 17 residues. The CDR3 DNA is TGTGCCAGCAGCAAAGGCCCGAAGGACTGGAATTACAATGAGCAGTTCTTC. This sequence encodes CASSKGPKDWNYNEQFF.

The V gene is TRBV7-9, the J gene TRBJ1-2; D perhaps matches TRBD1 (5 bases). The V and J ends lost 1 base and 8 bases respectively, with 14 bases between them. This CDR3 comprises 14 residues. Germline CDR1 is SEHNR and CDR2 is FQNEAQ (reference sequence). The CDR3: CASSLDRRGLGYTF. Written as DNA, the CDR3 is TGTGCCAGCAGCTTAGACCGACGGGGGTTGGGCTACACCTTC.

The V and J genes are TRBV14 and TRBJ2-2; TRBD2 agrees at 11 bases. The CDR3 length is 16 residues. The germline V gene has CDR1 SGHDN and CDR2 FVKESK. V lost 5 bases and J lost 3; bases outside the gene matches: 5. As DNA, the CDR3 is TGTGCCAGCAGCGTACTAGCGGGAGTGTACACCGGGGAGCTGTTTTTT. This translates into CASSVLAGVYTGELFF.

The chain recombines TRBV19 with TRBJ2-7; TRBD2 matches 8 bases. This CDR3 contains 13 residues. Germline V gene data show CDR1 as LNHDA and CDR2 as SQIVND (reference sequence). With 5 bases clipped from V and 6 bases from J, the junction kept 6 bases outside the gene matches. CDR3 DNA sequence: TGTGCCAGTAGTCCGCGGGGGGATATCGAGCAGTACTTC. It codes for CASSPRGDIEQYF. Looking up the rest from reference TRBV19 and TRBJ2-7 gives the full variable domain: DGGITQSPKYLFRKEGQNVTLSCEQNLNHDAMYWYRQDPGQGLRLIYYSQIVNDFQKGDIAEGYSVSREKKESFPLTVTSAQKNPTAFYLCASSPRGDIEQYFGPGTRLTVT.

This chain uses TRBV9 with TRBJ1-2; a possible D gene is TRBD1 (5 bases). V was pared by 3 bases and J by 3 bases, with 15 bases between. CDR1 is SGDLS, CDR2 YYNGEE, per germline. The CDR3 is 15 residues long. This CDR3 is CASSAQLQGDYGYTF. The CDR3 DNA follows: TGTGCCAGCAGCGCACAGCTGCAGGGCGACTATGGCTACACCTTC.

The rearrangement joins TRBV7-3 to TRBJ2-2; D is undetermined. Germline V gene data show CDR1 as SGHTA and CDR2 as FQGTGA. The CDR3 extends over 15 amino acids. V lost 3 bases and J lost 3, with 11 bases in between. CDR3 nucleotides: TGTGCCAGCAGCTTGGATCGGGTGGACACCGGGGAGCTGTTTTTT. Protein: CASSLDRVDTGELFF.

This clone was seen just once. This chain uses TRBV4-2 with TRBJ1-1; 8 positions agree with TRBD1. Germline-derived CDR1 and CDR2 are LGHNA and YNFKEQ. The CDR3 is 14 residues long. V dropped 4 bases and J dropped 3; count of bases not matched to a gene: 4. CDR3 bases: TGTGCCAGCAGCCCAAAGGACAGGGACACTGAAGCTTTCTTT. It yields the protein CASSPKDRDTEAFF.